Listed below are T cell receptor beta chains from one sample, sequenced in a study of T cell responses to AZD1222 COVID-19 vaccine. TCRdb's copy holds only in-frame clones and misses some; the assay was immunoSEQ multiplex PCR. The data hold roughly 70,000 clones, with approximately 90% observed a single time. This material consisted of peripheral blood, taken 28 days after the second AZD1222 dose. These receptors were taken from an adult who received the AZD1222 COVID-19 vaccine. Both conserved end residues are part of each CDR3. The D gene is left open where the match is weak. A row's size may be missing; if present it is once, few, many or a size class.

>TRBV27|-|TRBJ1-2|-
TGTGCCAGCACCCCTAATATCCGGGGCCCCTATGGCTACACCTTC
CASTPNIRGPYGYTF
>TRBV7-2|-|TRBJ2-3|-
TGTGCCAGCAGCCTAGGGACTCTGATGGATACGCAGTATTTT
CASSLGTLMDTQYF
>TRBV30|-|TRBJ2-3|once
TGTGCCTGGAGTGTAGGCTCCTGGGCAGGCAGCACAGATACGCAGTATTTT
CAWSVGSWAGSTDTQYF
>TRBV6-4|TRBD2|TRBJ2-7|-
TGTGCCAGCAGACCCGGGACTAGCGGTTCGGACGAGCAGTACTTC
CASRPGTSGSDEQYF
>TRBV18|-|TRBJ2-5|-
TGTGCCAGCGCAGCTCAAGAGACCCAGTACTTC
CASAAQETQYF
>TRBV5-1|TRBD2|TRBJ2-7|-
TGCGCCAGCAGCTTGGACCCGTCCGGGACTACCCCTTTCGAGCAGTACTTC
CASSLDPSGTTPFEQYF
>TRBV5-1|TRBD2|TRBJ2-3|-
TGCGCCAGCAGCTTGGAGGCTAGCGGGGGACCCACAGATACGCAGTATTTT
CASSLEASGGPTDTQYF
>TRBV19|-|TRBJ1-2|-
TGTGCCAGTAGTATTAAAACAGGAGAACGTATCACCTTC
CASSIKTGERITF
>TRBV5-4|-|TRBJ2-7|-
TGTGCCAGCAGCCCGGGCCCCCGGGGCTACGAGCAGTACTTC
CASSPGPRGYEQYF
>TRBV18|-|TRBJ2-5|-
TGTGCCAGCTCACCGGTAGTGGGGGTAGGCGAGACCCAGTACTTC
CASSPVVGVGETQYF
>TRBV5-1|TRBD2|TRBJ2-3|-
TGCGCCAGCAGCCCTGCTATTAGCGGGAGCAGAGATACGCAGTATTTT
CASSPAISGSRDTQYF
>TRBV18|-|TRBJ1-3|-
TGTGCCAGCTCACCGGTATCAGGGTCGAGGGCTGGAAACACCATATATTTT
CASSPVSGSRAGNTIYF
>TRBV19|-|TRBJ1-2|-
TGTGCCAGTAGTATCGGGGGTCTTCGTGGCTACACCTTC
CASSIGGLRGYTF
>TRBV6-5|-|TRBJ2-7|-
TGTGCCAGCAGTTACTCCGGAGGTCCATCCCCCTACGAGCAGTACTTC
CASSYSGGPSPYEQYF
>TRBV6-4|TRBD2|TRBJ2-2|-
TGTGCCAGCAGTGACTCTTTACTAGCGCGGAACACCGGGGAGCTGTTTTTT
CASSDSLLARNTGELFF
>TRBV29-1|-|TRBJ2-1|-
TGCAGCGTCCAGTCGGGTTTCTCCTACAATGAGCAGTTCTTC
CSVQSGFSYNEQFF
>TRBV11-2|TRBD1|TRBJ2-7|-
TGTGCCAGCAGCCAGCGGACAGGGGTTAACGAGCAGTACTTC
CASSQRTGVNEQYF
>TRBV19|-|TRBJ1-2|-
TGTGCCAGTAGTTGGGTCGACTATGGCTACACCTTC
CASSWVDYGYTF
>TRBV19|-|TRBJ1-1|-
TGTGCCAGAATAACAGCGCTGAACACTGAAGCTTTCTTT
CARITALNTEAFF
>TRBV5-1|-|TRBJ2-1|-
TGCGCCAGCAGCCCCCCCGGTGGGGGGAGCTCCTACAATGAGCAGTTCTTC
CASSPPGGGSSYNEQFF
>TRBV4-3|-|TRBJ1-1|-
TGCGCCAGCAGCCAAGCGGTGAACACTGAAGCTTTCTTT
CASSQAVNTEAFF
>TRBV7-2|-|TRBJ2-3|-
TGTGCCAGCAGCTCCTATAGGGATACGCAGTATTTT
CASSSYRDTQYF
>TRBV6-4|TRBD2|TRBJ2-1|-
TGTGCCAGCAGCCCTAGCGGGAATACTTACAATGAGCAGTTCTTC
CASSPSGNTYNEQFF
>TRBV5-1|-|TRBJ2-1|few
TGCGCCAGCAGCCCTCCATCAGGACCTCGGGATGAGCAGTTCTTC
CASSPPSGPRDEQFF
>TRBV9|-|TRBJ1-1|-
TGTGCCAGCAGCGCCCCCGGGGAAGCTTTCTTT
CASSAPGEAFF
>TRBV7-2|-|TRBJ1-1|-
TGTGCCAGCAGCTTAGCCAGACCGGGTACTGAAGCTTTCTTT
CASSLARPGTEAFF
>TRBV6-5|-|TRBJ1-1|-
TGTGCCAGCAGTTACTCGGGGAGGAACACTGAAGCTTTCTTT
CASSYSGRNTEAFF
>TRBV3-1/TRBV3-2|-|TRBJ1-2|-
TGTGCCAGCAGCCAAGTAGTCGAGGGGCTGAACTATGGCTACACCTTC
CASSQVVEGLNYGYTF
>TRBV12-3/TRBV12-4|-|TRBJ2-1|-
TGTGCCAGCAGGACAAGGGTGGATGAGCAGTTCTTC
CASRTRVDEQFF
>TRBV5-1|-|TRBJ2-5|once
TGCGCCAGCAGCTTGGCGGCAGGGAAGGAGACCCAGTACTTC
CASSLAAGKETQYF
>TRBV27|-|TRBJ1-1|-
TGTGCCAGCAGTTTAAAAACAGGAACTGAAGCTTTCTTT
CASSLKTGTEAFF
>TRBV18|-|TRBJ2-6|-
TGTGCCAGCTCAGACAGGAGCTCTGGGGCCAACGTCCTGACTTTC
CASSDRSSGANVLTF
>TRBV25-1|-|TRBJ1-1|once
TGTGCCAGCAGTGATCAAGGGGGAATAAGAACTGAAGCTTTCTTT
CASSDQGGIRTEAFF
>TRBV7-2|-|TRBJ1-4|-
TGTGCCAGCAGCTACGGGGGCAGGAATGAAAAACTGTTTTTT
CASSYGGRNEKLFF
>TRBV11-1|-|TRBJ1-3|-
TGTGCCAGCAGCCACCCAGGAGGGACTGGAAACACCATATATTTT
CASSHPGGTGNTIYF
>TRBV7-2|TRBD1|TRBJ1-4|-
TGTGCCAGCAGCACAGACAGGGATACTGGAAAACTGTTTTTT
CASSTDRDTGKLFF
>TRBV11-2|TRBD2|TRBJ2-7|-
TGTGCCAGCAGCTTAGGTCGAGCGGGACGCTCTGGGGAGTACTTC
CASSLGRAGRSGEYF
>TRBV7-6|-|TRBJ1-5|-
TGTGCCAGCAGCTTAGCAGGAGGGGGGGATGGTCAGCCCCAGCATTTT
CASSLAGGGDGQPQHF
>TRBV7-6|-|TRBJ2-3|-
TGTGCCAGCAGCCGCACAGATACGCAGTATTTT
CASSRTDTQYF
>TRBV6-4|-|TRBJ1-2|-
TGTGCCAGCAGTGACTCGGGGTCAAATCGCTACACCTTC
CASSDSGSNRYTF
>TRBV3-1/TRBV3-2|TRBD1|TRBJ1-5|-
TGTGCCAGCAGCCATGGAGGCAGGGGGCGGCAGCCCCAGCATTTT
CASSHGGRGRQPQHF
>TRBV6-5|TRBD1|TRBJ1-1|-
TGTGCCAGCAGTAACGGACAGGGGGTCGAAGCTTTCTTT
CASSNGQGVEAFF
>TRBV27|-|TRBJ2-1|-
TGTGCCAGCAGTTTCTCCCTCGGGGGTAGGCAGTTCTTC
CASSFSLGGRQFF
>TRBV7-9|-|TRBJ1-3|-
TGTGCCAGCAGCTCCTCAGGGAGCTCTGGAAACACCATATATTTT
CASSSSGSSGNTIYF
>TRBV11-1|-|TRBJ1-1|once
TGTGCCAGCAGCCCTCAAGGGGCCTTGAACACTGAAGCTTTCTTT
CASSPQGALNTEAFF
>TRBV7-3|TRBD2|TRBJ2-7|-
TGTGCCAGCAGCTCCGGGACTAGCTACGAGCAGTACTTC
CASSSGTSYEQYF
>TRBV18|-|TRBJ1-1|-
TGTGCCAGCTCACCAGCCCAGGCGCAGAACACTGAAGCTTTCTTT
CASSPAQAQNTEAFF
>TRBV5-6|-|TRBJ2-1|few
TGTGCCAGCAGCCTGGAATGGAATGAGCAGTTCTTC
CASSLEWNEQFF
>TRBV30|-|TRBJ1-4|-
TGTGCCTGGGCAAGTAGGGGGGCAGGTGAAAAACTGTTTTTT
CAWASRGAGEKLFF
>TRBV2|TRBD1|TRBJ1-2|-
TGTGCCAGCACCAGACAGGGGGCAGCTGGTGGCTACACCTTC
CASTRQGAAGGYTF
>TRBV20-1|-|TRBJ1-2|-
TGCAGTGCTAGAGGAGGCAGTCTCGACACCTTC
CSARGGSLDTF
>TRBV7-2|-|TRBJ2-7|once
TGTGCCAGCAGCGGGGGTGAGGGCCGGCTCTACGAGCAGTACTTC
CASSGGEGRLYEQYF
>TRBV19|-|TRBJ1-6|few
TGTGCCAGTAATGACAGGAACTCACCCCTCCACTTT
CASNDRNSPLHF
>TRBV7-9|-|TRBJ1-1|-
TGTGCCAGCAGACGTTGGGGGGAAGTCGGGAACACTGAAGCTTTCTTT
CASRRWGEVGNTEAFF
>TRBV7-3|-|TRBJ2-1|-
TGTGCCAGCAGATTAACACCAGCCAAGCCCGGGACTGGGAAATACAATGAGCAGTTCTTC
CASRLTPAKPGTGKYNEQFF
>TRBV28|TRBD2|TRBJ2-7|-
TGTGCCAGCAGTTTAGTTGGCGGGAGTTACGAGCAGTACTTC
CASSLVGGSYEQYF
>TRBV5-1|-|TRBJ1-4|-
TGCGCCAGCAGCCCGGGACCAGGGGAAACGGAAAAACTGTTTTTT
CASSPGPGETEKLFF
>TRBV6-6|-|TRBJ1-3|-
TGTGCCAGCAGTTACTCAGGATCTTCTGGAAACACCATATATTTT
CASSYSGSSGNTIYF
>TRBV2|TRBD2|TRBJ2-5|-
TGTGCCAGCAAAGGCAGGGAGGGCCAATTGCCCCAGTACTTC
CASKGREGQLPQYF
>TRBV6-5|TRBD2|TRBJ2-7|-
TGTGCCAGCAGTTACTCGACGGGACTAGCGGTCTACGAGCAGTACTTC
CASSYSTGLAVYEQYF